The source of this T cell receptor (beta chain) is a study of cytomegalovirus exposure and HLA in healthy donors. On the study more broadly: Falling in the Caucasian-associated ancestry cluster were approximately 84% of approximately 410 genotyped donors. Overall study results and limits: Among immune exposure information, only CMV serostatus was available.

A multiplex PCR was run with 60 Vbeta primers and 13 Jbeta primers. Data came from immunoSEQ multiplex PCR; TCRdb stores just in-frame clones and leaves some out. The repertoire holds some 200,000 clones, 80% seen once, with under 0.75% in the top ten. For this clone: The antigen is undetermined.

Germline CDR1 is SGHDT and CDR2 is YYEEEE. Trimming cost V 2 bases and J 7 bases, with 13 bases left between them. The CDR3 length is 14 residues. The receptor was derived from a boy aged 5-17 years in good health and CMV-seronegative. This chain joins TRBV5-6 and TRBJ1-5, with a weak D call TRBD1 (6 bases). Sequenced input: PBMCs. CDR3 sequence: CASSFEGGGQPQHF. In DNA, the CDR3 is TGTGCCAGCAGCTTCGAGGGGGGGGGACAGCCCCAGCATTTT.